Below are 17 T cell receptor beta chains sequenced from a single sample in a study of memory CD4+ T cells and cytomegalovirus serostatus. Single viable CD3+CD4+CD8-CD45RO+ cells were sorted as the memory CD4+ T cells. Sequencing used immunoSEQ multiplex PCR; TCRdb keeps in-frame clones, though not all of them. The data hold around 63,000 clones, with roughly three quarters observed a single time. Sequenced sample: memory CD4+ T cells from blood. Source of these receptors: an adult in good health and CMV-seropositive.

The chain is built from TRBV5-4 and TRBJ2-5, with D possibly called TRBD1 or TRBD2 (5 bases each). With 4 bases removed from V and 5 bases from J, the gap between germline ends came to 15 bases. Per germline, CDR1 SGHNT and CDR2 YYREEE (reference sequence). There are 14 residues in the CDR3. CDR3 protein: CASSPQGSGETQYF. The CDR3 DNA reads as TGTGCCAGCAGCCCCCAGGGAAGCGGTGAGACCCAGTACTTC.

The chain links TRBV9 to TRBJ2-3, with D possibly matching TRBD2 (5 bases). V was pared by 4 bases and J by 6 bases, with 9 bases between. The CDR3 loop spans 12 amino acids. The germline gives CDR1 SGDLS, CDR2 YYNGEE. The CDR3 DNA reads TGTGCCAGCAGCCCAAGGGAGGATACGCAGTATTTT. It yields the protein CASSPREDTQYF.

The chain carries TRBV30 and TRBJ2-7; D is undetermined. The germline CDR1 and CDR2 sequences are GTSNPN and SVGIG (reference sequence). V was cut by 7 bases and J by 9 bases, with 25 bases left in between. CDR3 size: 14 residues. CDR3 residues: CAFTRSLLSGGQYF. In DNA, the CDR3 is TGTGCCTTCACCAGGAGTTTGTTATCGGGCGGGCAGTACTTC.

The J gene is TRBJ1-3, the V gene TRBV18, with 10 bases lining up with TRBD1. The J segment lost 1 base and the V segment lost 3 bases, leaving 3 bases of the junction unmatched. Germline V gene sequence: CDR1 KGHSH, CDR2 LQKENI. The CDR3 sequence is 16 residues long. The CDR3 DNA sequence: TGTGCCAGCTCACCGGCGGGACAGGGGTCTGGAAACACCATATATTTT. It specifies CASSPAGQGSGNTIYF.

V is TRBV5-8 and J is TRBJ1-1; possible D gene TRBD1, 5 bases. The CDR3 runs to 14 residues. V lost 0 bases, J lost 7 bases, and 13 bases lay in between. CDR1 is SGHTS and CDR2 is YDEGEE in the germline V gene. The CDR3 sequence: CASSLGSGALEAFF. The CDR3 DNA follows: TGTGCCAGCAGCTTGGGTTCCGGGGCGCTTGAAGCTTTCTTT.

This clone was seen only a few times. The chain has TRBV5-1 and TRBJ1-3; D is ambiguous. V lost 1 base, J lost 2 bases, and 13 bases lay in between. CDR1 and CDR2 (germline): SGHRS, YFSETQ. The CDR3 is 16 residues long. The CDR3 is CASSLMSGLAGNTIYF. CDR3 coding DNA: TGCGCCAGCAGCTTGATGTCGGGGTTGGCTGGAAACACCATATATTTT.

The chain couples TRBV6-6 to TRBJ2-5, with D hard to call. CDR1 and CDR2 (germline): MNHNY, SVGAGI (reference sequence). The CDR3 is made up of 15 amino acids. With 4 bases removed from V and 2 bases from J, the gap between germline ends came to 14 bases. CDR3 DNA: TGTGCCAGCAGTTCGACCTCGGCAGCTCAAGAGACCCAGTACTTC. Translating it yields CASSSTSAAQETQYF.

The gene calls are TRBV7-9 and TRBJ2-3, with 7 bases aligning to TRBD2. This CDR3 is 14 amino acids long. After removal of 5 bases from V and 5 bases from J, the junction contained 7 bases not matched to a gene. Germline V CDR1 and CDR2: SEHNR, FQNEAQ (reference sequence). The CDR3 DNA sequence: TGTGCCAGCAGCCCTTACCGGGAGGTAGATACGCAGTATTTT. Translating gives CASSPYREVDTQYF.

This sequence joins TRBV6-6 and TRBJ1-4; 7 bases match TRBD1. After removal of 6 bases from V and 0 bases from J, the junction contained 4 bases not matched to a gene. Germline CDR1 and CDR2: MNHNY and SVGAGI (reference sequence). The CDR3 extends over 15 amino acids. Here the CDR3 reads CASRGQVATNEKLFF. The DNA of the CDR3 is TGTGCCAGCAGAGGACAGGTTGCAACTAATGAAAAACTGTTTTTT.

The V gene is TRBV5-1, the J gene TRBJ2-3, with 9 nucleotides matching TRBD2. Germline loops: CDR1 SGHRS, CDR2 YFSETQ. The CDR3 length is 16 residues. V was clipped by 0 bases and J by 4 bases; unmatched bases: 6. The CDR3 DNA reads as TGCGCCAGCAGCTTGGACGCGGCTAGCGGGGCAGATACGCAGTATTTT. Translation: CASSLDAASGADTQYF. The full variable domain, completed using reference TRBV5-1 and TRBJ2-3, is KAGVTQTPRYLIKTRGQQVTLSCSPISGHRSVSWYQQTPGQGLQFLFEYFSETQRNKGNFPGRFSGRQFSNSRSEMNVSTLELGDSALYLCASSLDAASGADTQYFGPGTRLTVL.

This clone turned up a few times. This chain uses TRBV5-4 with TRBJ2-1; D is perhaps TRBD1 or TRBD2 (5 bases each). Germline CDR1 SGHNT, CDR2 YYREEE (reference sequence). V dropped 5 bases and J dropped 5 bases, with 26 bases sitting between them. This CDR3 is 18 amino acids long. The CDR3: CASSPFARDHRLDNEQFF. The CDR3 DNA is TGTGCCAGCAGTCCGTTCGCCCGGGACCATCGCCTTGACAATGAGCAGTTCTTC. The full variable domain, rest sourced from reference TRBV5-4 and TRBJ2-1, is ETGVTQSPTHLIKTRGQQVTLRCSSQSGHNTVSWYQQALGQGPQFIFQYYREEENGRGNFPPRFSGLQFPNYSSELNVNALELDDSALYLCASSPFARDHRLDNEQFFGPGTRLTVL.

This clone was seen a single time. This chain links TRBV2 with TRBJ1-3; no reliable D call. Germline values: CDR1 SNHLY, CDR2 FYNNEI. Trimming took 6 bases from V and 1 from J, leaving 4 bases between them. The CDR3 covers 12 residues. CDR3 sequence (DNA): TGTGCCAGCAGCCGTTCTGGAAACACCATATATTTT. Translated, it gives CASSRSGNTIYF.

The chain joins TRBV2 to TRBJ2-3; 7 bases are shared with TRBD2. With V trimmed by 8 bases and J by 3 bases, 2 bases remained unmatched. The V gene's germline CDR1 is SNHLY and CDR2 FYNNEI. The CDR3 has 12 amino acids. The CDR3 reads CASRGDTDTQYF. Here the CDR3 DNA reads TGTGCCAGCCGGGGGGATACAGATACGCAGTATTTT. The variable domain in full, with the rest retrieved from reference TRBV2 and TRBJ2-3, is EPEVTQTPSHQVTQMGQEVILRCVPISNHLYFYWYRQILGQKVEFLVSFYNNEISEKSEIFDDQFSVERPDGSNFTLKIRSTKLEDSAMYFCASRGDTDTQYFGPGTRLTVL.

The rearrangement joins TRBV7-3 to TRBJ2-1; possibly TRBD2 for D (5 bases). CDR1 is SGHTA, CDR2 FQGTGA, per germline. This CDR3 is built from 13 residues. V lost 3 bases to trimming and J lost 5 bases, with 8 bases between them. The CDR3 region is CASSFGLNNEQFF. The CDR3 DNA is TGTGCCAGCAGCTTCGGACTCAACAATGAGCAGTTCTTC.

The chain is built from TRBV27 and TRBJ1-6; D not resolved. Trimming removed 3 bases at V and 7 bases at J, with 16 bases between. Germline CDR1 is MNHEY and CDR2 is SMNVEV (reference sequence). CDR3 length: 16 residues. The CDR3 sequence: CASSLSVGEGNSPLHF. The CDR3 DNA reads as TGTGCCAGCAGTTTGTCCGTGGGAGAAGGGAATTCACCCCTCCACTTT.

The chain carries TRBV11-1 and TRBJ2-7; the match to TRBD2 covers 7 bases. This CDR3 comprises 15 residues. The J segment lost 1 base and the V segment lost 5 bases, leaving 8 bases of the junction unmatched. Germline assignment: CDR1 SGHAT and CDR2 FQDESV (reference sequence). CDR3 sequence reads: CASSQEGGGSYEQYF. In DNA, the CDR3 is TGTGCCAGCAGCCAGGAGGGCGGGGGATCCTACGAGCAGTACTTC.

The count of this clone is one. This chain uses TRBV10-2 with TRBJ1-3; a possible D gene is TRBD1 (6 bases). This CDR3 has 14 amino acids. Trimming removed 2 bases at V and 2 bases at J, with 7 bases between. Looked up from germline, CDR1 is WSHSY and CDR2 is SAAADI. CDR3 coding DNA: TGCGCCAGCAGTGAGGGGACACCTGGAAACACCATATATTTT. This codes for CASSEGTPGNTIYF.